The T cell receptor (beta chain) described here comes from a study of T cell clusters in autoimmune cytopenias. About the study: Per sample, median TRB depth was about 52,000 reads, yielding a median roughly 2,400 distinct clonotypes.

Each sample's input was approximately 270 ng genomic DNA, 38,000 or so genome equivalents. General study findings and limits: Primary autoimmune cytopenia patients seemingly lacked the physiological T cell clusters found in healthy donors. The T cell clusters came from computational analysis alone and lack functional validation.

The CDR3 has 14 amino acids. The V gene's germline CDR1 is MNHEY and CDR2 SVGEGT. On this clonotype itself: The target antigen is unknown.

One tube held mixed TRB-A and TRB-B primer pools for touch-down PCR. TCRdb re-analyzed the multiplex PCR reads; it lists each CDR3 protein once, without DNA. Recorded for this sample: around 1,600 distinct CDR3 sequences. These data were likewise used in another study, on T cell repertoires in aging, cancer and after chemotherapy. That work states: Healthy donor repertoires were recorded over several months to years and showed clear clonal overlap.

The chain employs TRBV6-2 or TRBV6-3 and TRBJ2-7; the TCRdb D gene call, TRBD1, has no DNA to confirm it. Sequencing used peripheral blood. The sequence derives from a human donor in good health. Here the CDR3 reads CASSPTGVLYEQYF.